The next 14 T cell receptor beta chains were all read from a single sample in a study of blood T cell repertoires in COVID-19. Profiling relied on immunoSEQ multiplex PCR, and the TCRdb table lists in-frame clones only, not all of them. The data contain around 57,000 clones, roughly 84% of them singletons. The sample was peripheral blood. Receptors originate from a man between 50 and 59 years old with active COVID-19.

In its sample, this clone was seen once. The chain employs TRBV18 and TRBJ1-1; a possible D gene is TRBD1 (5 bases). Trimming removed 2 bases at V and 5 bases at J, with 12 bases between. The germline gives CDR1 KGHSH, CDR2 LQKENI. CDR3 length: 14 residues. Here the CDR3 reads CASSPAWGPTEAFF. Here the CDR3 DNA reads TGTGCCAGCTCACCAGCGTGGGGCCCGACTGAAGCTTTCTTT.

V gene TRBV5-1 combines with J gene TRBJ2-5; D possibly corresponds to TRBD1 (5 bases). There are 15 residues in the CDR3. Trimming shortened V by 0 bases and J by 3 bases, and 12 bases separated the two germline ends. Germline V gene sequence: CDR1 SGHRS, CDR2 YFSETQ. CDR3 loop: CASSLAWGPEETQYF. CDR3 nucleotide sequence: TGCGCCAGCAGCTTGGCCTGGGGCCCTGAAGAGACCCAGTACTTC. The variable domain in full, completed from reference TRBV5-1 and TRBJ2-5, reads KAGVTQTPRYLIKTRGQQVTLSCSPISGHRSVSWYQQTPGQGLQFLFEYFSETQRNKGNFPGRFSGRQFSNSRSEMNVSTLELGDSALYLCASSLAWGPEETQYFGPGTRLLVL.

V usage is TRBV9 and J usage is TRBJ1-1; D remains unclear. Germline lookup yields CDR1 SGDLS and CDR2 YYNGEE. V was pared by 0 bases and J by 2 bases, with 5 bases between. The CDR3 loop spans 13 amino acids. In DNA, the CDR3 is TGTGCCAGCAGCGTAGTAGATAACACTGAAGCTTTCTTT. The encoded protein is CASSVVDNTEAFF.

The gene calls are TRBV18 and TRBJ2-7; D is perhaps TRBD2 (5 bases). Between the trimmed V and J ends, which lost 0 bases and 3 bases, there was a span of 9 bases. The CDR3 has 14 residues. CDR1 and CDR2 from the germline V gene are KGHSH and LQKENI. CDR3 region: CASSPPNGVYEQYF. The CDR3, as DNA: TGTGCCAGCTCACCACCGAACGGGGTCTACGAGCAGTACTTC.

The chain's CDR3 is CATSDWEGGYTF. DNA of the CDR3: TGTGCCACCAGTGATTGGGAGGGCGGCTACACCTTC. The genes are TRBV24-1 and TRBJ1-2; D call uncertain. V lost 2 bases to trimming and J lost 8 bases, with 8 bases between them. The germline V gene has CDR1 KGHDR and CDR2 SFDVKD. This CDR3 comprises 12 residues.

The chain combines TRBV19 with TRBJ1-4; D unresolved. Per the germline V gene, CDR1 is LNHDA and CDR2 is SQIVND (reference sequence). Trimming took off 7 bases at V and 8 bases at J, with 20 bases between the two ends. The CDR3 sequence is 15 residues long. The CDR3 DNA follows: TGTGCCAGTAATCCGCAGGTTCGGCCAGGCGAAAAACTGTTTTTT. Amino acids: CASNPQVRPGEKLFF.

The gene calls are TRBV7-2 and TRBJ1-4; D unclear. Germline V CDR1 and CDR2: SGHTA, FQGNSA. The CDR3 sequence is 13 residues long. Trimming removed 1 base at V and 6 bases at J, with 6 bases between. This CDR3 is CASSLVADEKLFF. For the CDR3, the DNA is TGTGCCAGCAGCTTAGTGGCAGATGAAAAACTGTTTTTT.

This sequence joins TRBV6-2 or TRBV6-3 and TRBJ2-7; D is possibly TRBD1 (6 bases). CDR1 is MNHEY, CDR2 SVGEGT, per germline. V lost 2 bases, J lost 4 bases, and 24 bases lay in between. The CDR3 loop spans 18 amino acids. CDR3 sequence: CASSYGAGVLDSLYEQYF. In DNA form, the CDR3 reads TGTGCCAGCAGTTACGGGGCAGGGGTTCTCGATTCCCTATACGAGCAGTACTTC.

The gene calls are TRBV24-1 and TRBJ1-1; D is unresolved. Trimming cost V 3 bases and J 7 bases, with 8 bases left between them. CDR1 KGHDR and CDR2 SFDVKD come from the germline V gene. This CDR3 has 12 residues. The CDR3 sequence: CATSDPGVEAFF. The DNA of the CDR3 is TGTGCCACCAGTGATCCCGGGGTTGAAGCTTTCTTT.

The rearrangement joins TRBV19 to TRBJ2-6; possibly TRBD1 for D (6 bases). Germline CDR1 LNHDA, CDR2 SQIVND (reference sequence). The CDR3 spans 17 residues. The germline V and J ends were trimmed by 3 bases and 0 bases, with 12 bases remaining between them. The CDR3 DNA follows: TGTGCCAGTAGTATCGACAGGCGTAGCTCTGGGGCCAACGTCCTGACTTTC. Translating gives CASSIDRRSSGANVLTF.

The chain uses TRBV16 and TRBJ1-2; D gene ambiguous. Trimming stripped 6 bases from V and 1 base from J, with 9 bases between. CDR1 is KGHSY and CDR2 is FQNENV in the germline V gene. This CDR3 has 13 amino acids. CDR3 sequence: CASRPAGNYGYTF. The CDR3 DNA reads as TGTGCCAGCAGGCCTGCGGGTAACTATGGCTACACCTTC.

In this sample, this clone turned up a few times. J is TRBJ1-2 and V is TRBV4-3, with 7 nucleotides matching TRBD1. CDR3 length: 17 residues. Germline trimming cut 4 bases from V and 3 bases from J; bases unmatched to any gene: 14. CDR1 and CDR2 (germline): LGHNA, YSLEER. The CDR3 sequence: CASSRSLQGMYDYGYTF. In DNA form, the CDR3 reads TGCGCCAGCAGCCGATCCCTACAGGGGATGTACGACTATGGCTACACCTTC.

V and J are TRBV7-2 and TRBJ1-2, with TRBD1 matching over 8 bases. With V trimmed by 7 bases and J by 5 bases, 12 bases remained unmatched. Germline CDR1 is SGHTA and CDR2 is FQGNSA. This CDR3 comprises 15 residues. This chain's CDR3 is CASNLQSGGVYGYTF. The CDR3 DNA is TGTGCCAGCAACCTTCAGTCAGGGGGCGTATATGGCTACACCTTC.

The chain recombines TRBV18 with TRBJ2-7, with no clear D. Trimming cost V 2 bases and J 6 bases, with 8 bases left between them. Germline lookup yields CDR1 KGHSH and CDR2 LQKENI. This CDR3 spans 12 amino acids. The CDR3 nucleotides are TGTGCCAGCTCACCAGCAAGCATCGAGCAGTACTTC. Encoded protein: CASSPASIEQYF.